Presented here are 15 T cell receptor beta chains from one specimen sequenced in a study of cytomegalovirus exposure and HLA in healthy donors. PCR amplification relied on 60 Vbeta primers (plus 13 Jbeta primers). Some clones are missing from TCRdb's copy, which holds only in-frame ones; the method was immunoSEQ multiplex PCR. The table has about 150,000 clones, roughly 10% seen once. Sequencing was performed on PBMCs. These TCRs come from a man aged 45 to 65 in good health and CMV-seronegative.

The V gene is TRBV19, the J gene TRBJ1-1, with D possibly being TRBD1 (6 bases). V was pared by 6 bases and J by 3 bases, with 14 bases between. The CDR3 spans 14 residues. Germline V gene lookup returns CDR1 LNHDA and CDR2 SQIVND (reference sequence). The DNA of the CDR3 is TGTGCCAGTAGCAATAACAACAGGGACACTGAAGCTTTCTTT. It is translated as CASSNNNRDTEAFF. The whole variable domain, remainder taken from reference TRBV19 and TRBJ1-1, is DGGITQSPKYLFRKEGQNVTLSCEQNLNHDAMYWYRQDPGQGLRLIYYSQIVNDFQKGDIAEGYSVSREKKESFPLTVTSAQKNPTAFYLCASSNNNRDTEAFFGQGTRLTVV.

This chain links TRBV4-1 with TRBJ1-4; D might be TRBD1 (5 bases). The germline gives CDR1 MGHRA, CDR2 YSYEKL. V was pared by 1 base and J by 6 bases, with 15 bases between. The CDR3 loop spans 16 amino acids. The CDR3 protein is CASSQGWAGRYEKLFF. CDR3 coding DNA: TGCGCCAGCAGCCAAGGTTGGGCAGGGAGGTATGAAAAACTGTTTTTT.

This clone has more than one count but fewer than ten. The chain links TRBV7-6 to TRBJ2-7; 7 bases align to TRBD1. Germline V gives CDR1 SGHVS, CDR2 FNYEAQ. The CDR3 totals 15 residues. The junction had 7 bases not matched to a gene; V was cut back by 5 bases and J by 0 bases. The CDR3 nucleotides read TGTGCCAGCAGCCGGGGACAGAGAAACTCCTACGAGCAGTACGTC. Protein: CASSRGQRNSYEQYV.

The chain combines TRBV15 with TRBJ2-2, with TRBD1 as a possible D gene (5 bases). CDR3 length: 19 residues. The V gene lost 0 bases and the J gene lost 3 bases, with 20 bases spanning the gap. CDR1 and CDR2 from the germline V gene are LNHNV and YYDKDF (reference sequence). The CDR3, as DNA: TGTGCCACCAGCAGAGATCTGGGCTCGACAGTCTCATACACCGGGGAGCTGTTTTTT. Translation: CATSRDLGSTVSYTGELFF.

CDR3 sequence: CASTPGQGAYEQYF. CDR3 nucleotide sequence: TGTGCCAGCACCCCGGGACAGGGGGCCTACGAGCAGTACTTC. The rearrangement joins TRBV5-4 to TRBJ2-7; TRBD1 agrees at 11 bases. Germline CDR1 is SGHNT and CDR2 is YYREEE (reference sequence). The ends lost 6 bases at V and 2 bases at J; junction bases unmatched: 4. This CDR3 has 14 residues.

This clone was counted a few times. The CDR3 loop reads CASSEPGQGNTEAFF. CDR3 in DNA: TGTGCCAGCAGCGAACCGGGACAGGGGAACACTGAAGCTTTCTTT. V usage is TRBV7-9 and J usage is TRBJ1-1; 9 bases fit TRBD1. The CDR3 is 15 amino acids. The ends lost 5 bases at V and 1 base at J; junction bases unmatched: 5. Germline V gene data show CDR1 as SEHNR and CDR2 as FQNEAQ (reference sequence).

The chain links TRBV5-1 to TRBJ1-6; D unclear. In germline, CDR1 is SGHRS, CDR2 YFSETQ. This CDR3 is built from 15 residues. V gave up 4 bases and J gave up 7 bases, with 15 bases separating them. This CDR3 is CASSEPGVGNSPLHF. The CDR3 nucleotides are TGCGCCAGCAGCGAGCCCGGGGTTGGGAATTCACCCCTCCACTTT. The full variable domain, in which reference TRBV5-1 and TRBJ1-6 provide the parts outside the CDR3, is KAGVTQTPRYLIKTRGQQVTLSCSPISGHRSVSWYQQTPGQGLQFLFEYFSETQRNKGNFPGRFSGRQFSNSRSEMNVSTLELGDSALYLCASSEPGVGNSPLHFGNGTRLTVT.

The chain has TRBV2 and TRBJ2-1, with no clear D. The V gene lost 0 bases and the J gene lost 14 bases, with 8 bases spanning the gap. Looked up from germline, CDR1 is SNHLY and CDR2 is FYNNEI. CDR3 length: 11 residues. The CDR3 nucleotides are TGTGCCAGCAGTGAAGCGCTTCAGGAGTTCTTC. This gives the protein CASSEALQEFF.

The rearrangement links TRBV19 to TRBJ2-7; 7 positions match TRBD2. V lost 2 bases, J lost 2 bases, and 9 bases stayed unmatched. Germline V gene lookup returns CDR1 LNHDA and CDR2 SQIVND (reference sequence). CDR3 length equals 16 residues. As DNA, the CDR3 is TGTGCCAGTAGTATATCCCACTCCGGGAGGCCCTACGAGCAGTACTTC. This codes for CASSISHSGRPYEQYF.

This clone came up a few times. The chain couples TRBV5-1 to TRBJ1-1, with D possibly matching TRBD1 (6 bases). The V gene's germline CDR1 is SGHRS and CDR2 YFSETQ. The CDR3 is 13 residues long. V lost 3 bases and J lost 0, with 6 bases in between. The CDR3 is CASSWTVNTEAFF. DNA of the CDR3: TGCGCCAGCAGCTGGACAGTGAACACTGAAGCTTTCTTT. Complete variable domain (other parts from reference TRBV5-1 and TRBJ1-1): KAGVTQTPRYLIKTRGQQVTLSCSPISGHRSVSWYQQTPGQGLQFLFEYFSETQRNKGNFPGRFSGRQFSNSRSEMNVSTLELGDSALYLCASSWTVNTEAFFGQGTRLTVV.

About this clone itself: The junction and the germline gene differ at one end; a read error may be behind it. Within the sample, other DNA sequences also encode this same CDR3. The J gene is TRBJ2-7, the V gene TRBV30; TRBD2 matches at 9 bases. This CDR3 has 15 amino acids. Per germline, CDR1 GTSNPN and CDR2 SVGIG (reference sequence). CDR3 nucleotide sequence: TGTGCCTGGAGTTCCCCGCGGGAGGGCCCCTACGAGAAGTACTTT. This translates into CAWSSPREGPYEKYF.

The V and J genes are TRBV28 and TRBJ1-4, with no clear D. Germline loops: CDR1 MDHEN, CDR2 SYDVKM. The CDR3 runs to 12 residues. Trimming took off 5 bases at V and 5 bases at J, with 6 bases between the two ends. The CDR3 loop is CASSTNNEKLFF. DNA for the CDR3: TGTGCCAGCAGTACAAACAATGAAAAACTGTTTTTT.

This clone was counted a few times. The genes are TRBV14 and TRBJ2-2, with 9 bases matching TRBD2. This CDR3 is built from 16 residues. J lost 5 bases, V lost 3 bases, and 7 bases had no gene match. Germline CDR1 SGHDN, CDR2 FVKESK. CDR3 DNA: TGTGCCAGCAGCCAGATTGCGGGAGGGCCAACCGGGGAGCTGTTTTTT. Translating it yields CASSQIAGGPTGELFF.

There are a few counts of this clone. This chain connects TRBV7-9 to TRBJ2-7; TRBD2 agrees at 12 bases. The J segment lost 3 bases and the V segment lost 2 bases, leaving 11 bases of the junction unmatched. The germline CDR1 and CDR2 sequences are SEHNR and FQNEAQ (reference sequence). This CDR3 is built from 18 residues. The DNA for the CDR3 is TGTGCCAGCAGCTTACCCTTAACTAGCGGGGGGAAGATCTACGAGCAGTACTTC. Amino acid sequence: CASSLPLTSGGKIYEQYF.

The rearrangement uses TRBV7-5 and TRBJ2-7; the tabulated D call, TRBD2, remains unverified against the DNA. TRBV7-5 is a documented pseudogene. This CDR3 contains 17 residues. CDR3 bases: TGTGCCAACTACCCGCGCCGGGAGGACCTAAGCTCCTACGAGCAGTACTTC. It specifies CANYPRREDLSSYEQYF.